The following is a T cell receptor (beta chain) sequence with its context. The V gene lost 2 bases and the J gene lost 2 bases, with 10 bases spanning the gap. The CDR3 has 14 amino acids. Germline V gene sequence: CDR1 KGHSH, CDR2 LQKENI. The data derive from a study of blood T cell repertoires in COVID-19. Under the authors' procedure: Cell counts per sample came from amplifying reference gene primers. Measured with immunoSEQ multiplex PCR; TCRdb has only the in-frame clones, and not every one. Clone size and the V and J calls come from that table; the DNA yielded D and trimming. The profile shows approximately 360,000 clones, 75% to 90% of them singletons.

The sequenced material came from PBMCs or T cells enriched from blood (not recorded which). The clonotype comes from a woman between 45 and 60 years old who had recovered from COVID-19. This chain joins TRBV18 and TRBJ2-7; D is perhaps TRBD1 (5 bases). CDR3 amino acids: CASSPRQIPYEQYF. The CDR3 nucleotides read TGTGCCAGCTCACCAAGACAGATACCCTACGAGCAGTACTTC.